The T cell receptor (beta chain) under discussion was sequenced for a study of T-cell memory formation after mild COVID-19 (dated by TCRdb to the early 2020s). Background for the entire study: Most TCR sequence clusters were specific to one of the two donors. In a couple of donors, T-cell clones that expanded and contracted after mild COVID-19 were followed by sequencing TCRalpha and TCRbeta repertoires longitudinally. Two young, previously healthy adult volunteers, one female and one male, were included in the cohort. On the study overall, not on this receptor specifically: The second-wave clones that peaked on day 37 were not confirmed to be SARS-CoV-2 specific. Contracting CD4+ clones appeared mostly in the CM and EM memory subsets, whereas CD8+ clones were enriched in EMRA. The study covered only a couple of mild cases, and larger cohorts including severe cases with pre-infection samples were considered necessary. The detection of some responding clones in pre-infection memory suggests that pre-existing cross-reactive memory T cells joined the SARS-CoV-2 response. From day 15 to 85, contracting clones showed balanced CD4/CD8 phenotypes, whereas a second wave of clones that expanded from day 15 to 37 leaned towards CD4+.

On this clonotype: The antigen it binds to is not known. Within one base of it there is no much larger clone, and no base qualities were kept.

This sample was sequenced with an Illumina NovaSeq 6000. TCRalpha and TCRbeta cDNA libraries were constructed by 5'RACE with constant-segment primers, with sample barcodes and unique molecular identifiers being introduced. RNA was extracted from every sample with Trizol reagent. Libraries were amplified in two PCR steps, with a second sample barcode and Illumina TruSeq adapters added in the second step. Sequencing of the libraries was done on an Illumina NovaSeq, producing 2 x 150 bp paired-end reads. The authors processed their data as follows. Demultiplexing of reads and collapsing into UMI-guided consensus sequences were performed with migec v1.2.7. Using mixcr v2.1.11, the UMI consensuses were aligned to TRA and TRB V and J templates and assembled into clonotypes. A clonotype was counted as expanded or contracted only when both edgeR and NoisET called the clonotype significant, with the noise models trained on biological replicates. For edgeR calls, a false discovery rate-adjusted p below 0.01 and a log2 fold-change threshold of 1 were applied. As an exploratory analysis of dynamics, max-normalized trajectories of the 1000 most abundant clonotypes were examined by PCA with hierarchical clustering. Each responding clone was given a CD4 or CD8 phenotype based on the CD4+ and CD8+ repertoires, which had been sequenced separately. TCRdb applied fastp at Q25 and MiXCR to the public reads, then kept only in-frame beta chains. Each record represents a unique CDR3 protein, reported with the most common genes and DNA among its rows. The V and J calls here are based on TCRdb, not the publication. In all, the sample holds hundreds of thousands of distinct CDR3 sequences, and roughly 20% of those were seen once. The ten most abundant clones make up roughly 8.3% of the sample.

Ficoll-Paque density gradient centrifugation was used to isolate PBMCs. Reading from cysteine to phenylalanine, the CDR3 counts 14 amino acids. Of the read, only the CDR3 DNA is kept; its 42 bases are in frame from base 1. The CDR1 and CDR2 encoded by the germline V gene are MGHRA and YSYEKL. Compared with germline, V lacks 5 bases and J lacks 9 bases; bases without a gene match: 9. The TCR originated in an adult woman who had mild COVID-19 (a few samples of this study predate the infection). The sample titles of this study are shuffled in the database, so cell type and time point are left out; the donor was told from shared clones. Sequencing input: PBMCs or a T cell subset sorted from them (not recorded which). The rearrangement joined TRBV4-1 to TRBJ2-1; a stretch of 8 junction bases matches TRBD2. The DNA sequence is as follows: TGCGCCAGCAGCTTCCCGGAAGCGGGGGTTGAGCAGTTCTTC. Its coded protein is CASSFPEAGVEQFF.